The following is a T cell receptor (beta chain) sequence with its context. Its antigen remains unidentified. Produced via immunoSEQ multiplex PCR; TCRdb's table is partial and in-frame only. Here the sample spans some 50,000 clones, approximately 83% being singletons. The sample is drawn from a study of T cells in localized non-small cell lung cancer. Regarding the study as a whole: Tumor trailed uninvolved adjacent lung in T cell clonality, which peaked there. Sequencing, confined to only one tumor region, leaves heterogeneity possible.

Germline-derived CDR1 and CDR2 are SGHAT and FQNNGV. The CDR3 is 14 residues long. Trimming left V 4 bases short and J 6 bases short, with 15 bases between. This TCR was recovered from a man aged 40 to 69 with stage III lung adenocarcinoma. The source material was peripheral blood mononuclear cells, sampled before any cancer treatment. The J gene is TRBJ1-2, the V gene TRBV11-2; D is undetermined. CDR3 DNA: TGTGCCAGCAGCTCCCCATTAAACTCCGATGGCTACACCTTC. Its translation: CASSSPLNSDGYTF.